The 3 T cell receptor beta chains below come from one sample, sequenced in a study of blood T cells in healthy people across ages. Through a sample-barcoded 5' primer and a J-beta primer mix, a second PCR was run for roughly 6 to 11 cycles. A single record per CDR3 protein comes from TCRdb applying MiXCR to the 5' RACE reads. The sample consists of over 950,000 distinct CDR3 sequences, approximately 50% of them appearing once. Sequenced material: blood. Receptors originate from a woman aged 55-70 years in good health.

The table lists this clonotype with a few counts. The chain couples TRBV12-3 or TRBV12-4 to TRBJ2-3; 11 nucleotides match TRBD2. Trimming cost V 7 bases and J 11 bases; bases outside gene matches: 17. CDR3 length: 16 residues. The CDR3 DNA reads TGTGCCAGCACCCCAATCGGGCTAGCGGGAGGTGTTGGGCAGTATTTT. It translates to CASTPIGLAGGVGQYF.

This clonotype was detected only once. The chain combines TRBV7-2 with TRBJ2-7, with D perhaps given as TRBD1 or TRBD2 (5 bases each). CDR3 length: 16 amino acids. The V end lost 5 bases, the J end lost 0 bases, and 17 bases lay between the germline ends. Germline-derived CDR1 and CDR2 are SGHTA and FQGNSA. The DNA for the CDR3 is TGTGCCAGCAGCCTCGTGGGGACGTCAAACTCCTACGAGCAGTACTTC. Amino acid sequence: CASSLVGTSNSYEQYF.

This clonotype occurred once. The chain recombines TRBV7-2 with TRBJ1-4; D might be TRBD1 (6 bases). Germline V gene data show CDR1 as SGHTA and CDR2 as FQGNSA. V was trimmed by 5 bases and J by 0 bases, leaving 13 bases between them. The CDR3 is 16 residues long. CDR3 amino acids: CASSRIGGATNEKLFF. The CDR3 coding sequence is TGTGCCAGCAGCCGCATAGGGGGTGCAACTAATGAAAAACTGTTTTTT.